One sample yielded the 27 T cell receptor beta chains listed below, sequenced in a study of vaccination and CD4 T cells after COVID-19 (dated by TCRdb to the early 2020s). Preparation of the library involved PCR. The instrument given in TCRdb is Illumina iSeq 100. TCR sequencing of DNA from cultured CD4+ T cells used the Oncomine TCR Beta short-read assay at the Johns Hopkins FTIC core. TCRdb took the public reads, trimmed them with fastp at Q25, ran MiXCR for clone calling and kept in-frame beta chains. Under each unique CDR3 protein, matching rows form one entry showing the most common genes and DNA. The sample table shows 9,500 to 15,000 distinct CDR3 sequences, and 20% are seen once. In total, the top ten clones hold roughly 14% of the sample. Read against the paper, the sample's treatment or condition label means: 10-day PBMC culture with coronavirus spike peptide pools or control peptides (ViraFEST assay).

These TCRs are of unknown antigen specificity. This specimen was CD4+ T cells from blood, cultured in vitro, taken before SARS-CoV-2 vaccination. These receptors originate from a human donor who received a COVID-19 vaccine.

This clonotype occurred a few times. This chain connects TRBV6-1 to TRBJ2-1; a weak D match, TRBD2 (6 bases). The CDR3 sequence is 15 residues long. Germline V gene data show CDR1 as MNHNS and CDR2 as SASEGT. V was trimmed by 4 bases and J by 3 bases, leaving 13 bases between them. The CDR3 DNA is TGTGCCAGCAGTGGTGGGCAGGGAGGCTACAATGAGCAGTTCTTC. Amino acid sequence: CASSGGQGGYNEQFF.

This clonotype was detected a few times. The chain is built from TRBV7-3 and TRBJ2-1, with 13 bases fitting TRBD2. This CDR3 spans 15 amino acids. With V trimmed by 5 bases and J by 9 bases, 7 bases remained unmatched. Germline loops: CDR1 SGHTA, CDR2 FQGTGA. The DNA of the CDR3 is TGTGCCAGCAGCGCAACTAGCGGGGGGGCCGGTGAGCAGTTCTTC. This sequence encodes CASSATSGGAGEQFF.

CDR3 DNA sequence: TGCGCCAGCAGCCCGACTAGAAGACAGGGGGGTTACACAGATACGCAGTATTTT. Protein product: CASSPTRRQGGYTDTQYF. The gene calls are TRBV5-1 and TRBJ2-3; 9 bases match TRBD1. V dropped 4 bases and J dropped 2; count of bases not matched to a gene: 14. The CDR3 runs 18 residues. Germline loops: CDR1 SGHRS, CDR2 YFSETQ.

The chain joins TRBV4-2 to TRBJ1-1; perhaps TRBD1 as D (6 bases). Germline V gene lookup returns CDR1 LGHNA and CDR2 YNFKEQ. The ends were cut back, 0 bases at V and 11 bases at J, with 19 bases in the middle. The CDR3 sequence is 15 residues long. As DNA, the CDR3 is TGTGCCAGCAGCCAAGAGGCCCGGGACAACGACCAGGCTTTCTTT. It yields the protein CASSQEARDNDQAFF.

The chain carries TRBV20-1 and TRBJ2-5; 15 nucleotides agree with TRBD2. Germline V CDR1 and CDR2: DFQATT, SNEGSKA (reference sequence). V shed 3 bases, J shed 0 bases, and the junction held 5 bases outside the gene matches. CDR3 length: 17 residues. CDR3 nucleotide sequence: TGCAGTGCTAGGAGGTGGACTAGCGGGGGGGACCAAGAGACCCAGTACTTC. Its translation is CSARRWTSGGDQETQYF.

This clonotype was picked up a small number of times. The chain couples TRBV2 to TRBJ1-2, with D unresolved. Germline CDR1 is SNHLY and CDR2 is FYNNEI. The V end was cut by 1 base, the J end by 8 bases, with 11 bases between. The CDR3 is 13 amino acids. CDR3 in DNA: TGTGCCAGCAGTGAAGAACGTCGACTGGGCTACACCTTC. This gives the protein CASSEERRLGYTF.

V is TRBV30 and J is TRBJ1-1; no reliable D call. Trimming shortened V by 4 bases and J by 5 bases, and 14 bases separated the two germline ends. The CDR3 extends over 13 amino acids. Germline V gene data show CDR1 as GTSNPN and CDR2 as SVGIG (reference sequence). In DNA, the CDR3 is TGTGCCTGGAACCCATCGCTGGGAACTGAAGCTTTCTTT. Residues: CAWNPSLGTEAFF. The full variable domain, rest sourced from reference TRBV30 and TRBJ1-1, is SQTIHQWPATLVQPVGSPLSLECTVEGTSNPNLYWYRQAAGRGLQLLFYSVGIGQISSEVPQNLSASRPQDRQFILSSKKLLLSDSGFYLCAWNPSLGTEAFFGQGTRLTVV.

The gene calls are TRBV20-1 and TRBJ1-1; D is possibly TRBD1 (6 bases). This CDR3 has 13 residues. Trimming pared 3 bases from V and 7 bases from J, leaving 15 bases between. CDR1 is DFQATT and CDR2 is SNEGSKA in the germline V gene (reference sequence). CDR3 protein: CSARGQGNREAFF. CDR3 DNA sequence: TGCAGTGCTAGGGGTCAGGGGAACCGTGAAGCTTTCTTT.

V gene TRBV11-3 combines with J gene TRBJ1-1; 7 bases line up with TRBD1. Per the germline V gene, CDR1 is SGHNT and CDR2 is YENEEA. Trimming removed 1 base from V and 7 bases from J; junction bases left unmatched: 6. The CDR3 extends over 14 amino acids. CDR3 amino acids: CASSLAGTGDEAFF. In DNA form, the CDR3 reads TGTGCCAGCAGCTTAGCGGGCACAGGGGATGAAGCTTTCTTT.

The V call is TRBV9, the J call TRBJ2-3, with D hard to call. Germline CDR1 is SGDLS and CDR2 is YYNGEE. CDR3 length: 15 amino acids. V was clipped by 3 bases and J by 1 base, with 12 bases between them. The CDR3 here is CASSGLGQGTDTQYF. The CDR3 coding sequence is TGTGCCAGCAGCGGCCTAGGGCAGGGCACAGATACGCAGTATTTT.

The V gene is TRBV2, the J gene TRBJ1-4; D is ambiguous. CDR1 and CDR2 (germline): SNHLY, FYNNEI. CDR3 length equals 13 residues. With 6 bases removed from V and 8 bases from J, the gap between germline ends came to 13 bases. CDR3 nucleotides: TGTGCCAGCAGGAACAGTGCGGTAGAAAAACTGTTTTTT. Protein: CASRNSAVEKLFF.

V usage is TRBV7-3 and J usage is TRBJ2-5, with 10 bases identical to TRBD2. Germline V lookup: CDR1 SGHTA, CDR2 FQGTGA. The CDR3 is 16 amino acids. The V and J ends lost 5 bases and 4 bases, in that order; junction bases with no gene match: 10. The CDR3 protein is CASSPSGGGETETQYF. Here the CDR3 DNA reads TGTGCCAGCAGCCCCAGCGGGGGGGGAGAGACAGAGACCCAGTACTTC.

This chain uses TRBV18 with TRBJ2-3; 7 bases are a match to TRBD1. The V gene's germline CDR1 is KGHSH and CDR2 LQKENI. V was pared by 1 base and J by 0 bases, with 1 base of the junction left unmatched. This CDR3 has 15 amino acids. DNA for the CDR3: TGTGCCAGCTCACCACGCAGGGGGAGCACAGATACGCAGTATTTT. Amino acid sequence: CASSPRRGSTDTQYF.

The chain links TRBV6-1 to TRBJ1-2; the D is unclear. The CDR3 is 13 residues long. Trimming pared 9 bases from V and 3 bases from J, leaving 14 bases between. In germline, CDR1 is MNHNS, CDR2 SASEGT. The CDR3, as DNA: TGTGCCAGTCGAATTTCGACGGACTATGGCTACACCTTC. Translated: CASRISTDYGYTF.

The rearrangement links TRBV30 to TRBJ1-1; no definite D call. V lost 4 bases to trimming and J lost 4 bases, with 19 bases between them. Germline V gives CDR1 GTSNPN, CDR2 SVGIG (reference sequence). This CDR3 comprises 15 residues. CDR3: CAWTAGVNFATEAFF. The CDR3 DNA follows: TGTGCCTGGACGGCCGGAGTTAATTTTGCCACTGAAGCTTTCTTT.

This clonotype has only a few counts. J is TRBJ1-6 and V is TRBV6-1, with TRBD1 identical over 9 bases. The CDR3 has 16 residues. Germline V gene data show CDR1 as MNHNS and CDR2 as SASEGT. V was pared by 4 bases and J by 6 bases, with 7 bases of the junction left unmatched. CDR3 nucleotides: TGTGCCAGCAGTGCGGGACAGGGCGCTGTTAATTCACCCCTCCACTTT. This sequence encodes CASSAGQGAVNSPLHF.

This clonotype was recorded a few times. The chain couples TRBV10-2 to TRBJ1-6; maybe TRBD1 (5 bases). The germline V gene has CDR1 WSHSY and CDR2 SAAADI. The length of the CDR3 is 15 residues. V lost 6 bases and J 4 bases, leaving 13 bases between the germline ends. CDR3 sequence reads: CASSYGTGYNSPLHF. In nucleotides, the CDR3 is TGCGCCAGCAGCTATGGTACAGGTTATAATTCACCCCTCCACTTT.

This clonotype was found a few times. The rearrangement uses TRBV30 and TRBJ2-7, with D tentatively TRBD2 (5 bases). Germline V lookup: CDR1 GTSNPN, CDR2 SVGIG (reference sequence). Trimming cost V 3 bases and J 5 bases, with 20 bases left between them. This CDR3 region has 15 residues. The CDR3 here is CAWRELRTGRNEQYF. The CDR3 bases are TGTGCCTGGAGGGAACTCCGGACTGGGAGAAACGAGCAGTACTTC.

This clonotype was found a few times. The rearrangement joins TRBV6-1 to TRBJ2-3; D gene unclear. CDR1 is MNHNS and CDR2 is SASEGT in the germline V gene. The V and J ends lost 7 bases and 6 bases respectively, with 20 bases between them. The length of the CDR3 is 15 residues. In nucleotides, the CDR3 is TGTGCCAGCATAGGTAGCCAAATGTTAAAGGATACGCAGTATTTT. This translates into CASIGSQMLKDTQYF.

In this sample, this clonotype turned up a few times. V usage is TRBV20-1 and J usage is TRBJ2-3; D perhaps matches TRBD2 (6 bases). Germline V gene sequence: CDR1 DFQATT, CDR2 SNEGSKA (reference sequence). The length of the CDR3 is 14 residues. Deletions cut 4 bases from V and 5 bases from J, with 16 bases between. The CDR3: CSAIRPSEVDTQYF. The DNA of the CDR3 is TGCAGTGCTATTAGGCCTAGCGAGGTAGATACGCAGTATTTT.

The genes are TRBV20-1 and TRBJ2-3; the match to TRBD2 covers 13 bases. The V and J ends lost 0 bases and 5 bases, in that order; junction bases with no gene match: 8. The germline V gene has CDR1 DFQATT and CDR2 SNEGSKA (reference sequence). The CDR3 is 17 amino acids. The DNA of the CDR3 is TGCAGTGCTAGAGATACTAGCGGGGGGGCCGAGGGAGATACGCAGTATTTT. It codes for CSARDTSGGAEGDTQYF.

This clonotype occurred a few times. The chain couples TRBV5-1 to TRBJ1-1; D not certain. Trimming cost V 4 bases and J 1 base, with 11 bases left between them. The CDR3 runs 14 residues. Germline V gene lookup returns CDR1 SGHRS and CDR2 YFSETQ. The CDR3: CASSLVTANTEAFF. In nucleotides, the CDR3 is TGCGCCAGCAGCCTAGTAACAGCGAACACTGAAGCTTTCTTT.

This clonotype was counted a few times. The rearrangement joins TRBV7-2 to TRBJ2-1; 9 nucleotides agree with TRBD1. J gave up 9 bases and V 4 bases, and 7 bases lay outside the gene matches. This CDR3 comprises 14 residues. Looked up from germline, CDR1 is SGHTA and CDR2 is FQGNSA. CDR3 region: CASSYKGQGTEQFF. The CDR3 DNA follows: TGTGCCAGCAGCTACAAGGGACAGGGAACTGAGCAGTTCTTC.

The chain has TRBV28 and TRBJ1-1; 9 bases are shared with TRBD1. The J segment lost 3 bases and the V segment lost 1 base, leaving 6 bases of the junction unmatched. This CDR3 is built from 16 residues. The germline V gene encodes CDR1 MDHEN and CDR2 SYDVKM. The DNA for the CDR3 is TGTGCCAGCAGTTTATACCTTTGGACAGGGGACACTGAAGCTTTCTTT. It translates to CASSLYLWTGDTEAFF.

This chain links TRBV27 with TRBJ2-5; no definite D call. The CDR3 spans 13 residues. Germline V gene data show CDR1 as MNHEY and CDR2 as SMNVEV (reference sequence). V lost 0 bases and J 4 bases, leaving 6 bases between the germline ends. The CDR3 spells CASSLSIGETQYF. The CDR3 nucleotides are TGTGCCAGCAGTTTATCGATAGGAGAGACCCAGTACTTC.

This clonotype was seen only a few times. V usage is TRBV27 and J usage is TRBJ2-7, with 8 bases identical to TRBD2. V trimming: 2 bases; J trimming: 0 bases; junction bases outside the gene matches: 9. Germline V lookup: CDR1 MNHEY, CDR2 SMNVEV (reference sequence). The CDR3 is 17 residues long. Here the CDR3 DNA reads TGTGCCAGCAGTTTAAGGAGTTGGCGGGGGGACTCCTACGAGCAGTACTTC. Translating it yields CASSLRSWRGDSYEQYF.

There are a few counts of this clonotype. The rearrangement uses TRBV21-1 and TRBJ2-3; the table's D call of TRBD1 was not tested on the DNA. TRBV21-1 is assigned pseudogene status. This CDR3 comprises 16 residues. CDR3 DNA sequence: TGTGCCAGCAGCTCCCGGCCCAAGACCCGCACAGATACGCAGTATTTT. This sequence encodes CASSSRPKTRTDTQYF.